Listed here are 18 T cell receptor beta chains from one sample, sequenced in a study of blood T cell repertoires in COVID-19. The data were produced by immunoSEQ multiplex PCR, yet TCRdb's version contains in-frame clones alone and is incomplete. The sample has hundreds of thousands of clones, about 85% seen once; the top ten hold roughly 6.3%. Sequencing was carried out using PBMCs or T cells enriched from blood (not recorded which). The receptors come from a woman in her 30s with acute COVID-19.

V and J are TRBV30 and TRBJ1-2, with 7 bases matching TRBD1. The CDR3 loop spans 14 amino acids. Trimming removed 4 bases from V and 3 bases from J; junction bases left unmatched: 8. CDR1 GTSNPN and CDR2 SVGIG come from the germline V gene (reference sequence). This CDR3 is CAWKRRGRDYGYTF. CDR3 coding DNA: TGTGCCTGGAAACGAAGGGGGCGAGACTATGGCTACACCTTC.

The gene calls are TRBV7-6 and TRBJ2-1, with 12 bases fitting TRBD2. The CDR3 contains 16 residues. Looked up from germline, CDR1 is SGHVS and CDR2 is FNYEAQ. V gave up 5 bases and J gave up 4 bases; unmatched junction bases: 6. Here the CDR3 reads CASSALTSGRYNEQFF. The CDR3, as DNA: TGTGCCAGCAGCGCCCTAACTAGCGGGAGGTACAATGAGCAGTTCTTC.

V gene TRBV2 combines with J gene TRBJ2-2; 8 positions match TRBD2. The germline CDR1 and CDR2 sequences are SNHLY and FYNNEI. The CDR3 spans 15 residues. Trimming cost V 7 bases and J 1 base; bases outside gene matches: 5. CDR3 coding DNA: TGTGCCAGCAAGGACAGCGGGGGGAACACCGGGGAGCTGTTTTTT. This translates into CASKDSGGNTGELFF.

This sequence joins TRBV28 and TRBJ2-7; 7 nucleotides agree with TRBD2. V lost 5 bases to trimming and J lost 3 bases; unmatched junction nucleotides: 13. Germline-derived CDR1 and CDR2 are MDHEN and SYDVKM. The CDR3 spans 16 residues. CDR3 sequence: CASSPMRLAVLYEQYF. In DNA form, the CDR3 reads TGTGCCAGCAGTCCAATGCGGCTAGCGGTCCTCTACGAGCAGTACTTC.

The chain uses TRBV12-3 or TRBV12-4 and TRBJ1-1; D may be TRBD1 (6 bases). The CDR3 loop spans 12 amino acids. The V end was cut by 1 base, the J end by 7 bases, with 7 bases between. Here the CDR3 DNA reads TGTGCCAGCAGTTTAGGGACAGTTGAAGCTTTCTTT. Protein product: CASSLGTVEAFF.

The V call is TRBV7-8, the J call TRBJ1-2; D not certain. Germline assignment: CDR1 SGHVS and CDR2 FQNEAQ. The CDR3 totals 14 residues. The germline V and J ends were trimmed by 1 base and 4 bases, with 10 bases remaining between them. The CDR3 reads CASSLVADSYGYTF. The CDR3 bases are TGTGCCAGCAGCTTAGTTGCAGATTCCTATGGCTACACCTTC.

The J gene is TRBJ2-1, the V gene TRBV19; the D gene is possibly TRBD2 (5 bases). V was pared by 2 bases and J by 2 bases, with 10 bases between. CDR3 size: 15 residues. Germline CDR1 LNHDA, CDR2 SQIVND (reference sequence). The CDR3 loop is CASSIPGIPYNEQFF. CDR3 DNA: TGTGCCAGTAGTATACCCGGGATCCCCTACAATGAGCAGTTCTTC.

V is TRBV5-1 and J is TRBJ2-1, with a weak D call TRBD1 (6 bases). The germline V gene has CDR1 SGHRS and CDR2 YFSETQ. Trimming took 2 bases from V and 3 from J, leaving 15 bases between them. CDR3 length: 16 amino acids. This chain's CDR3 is CASSFQTGPLYNEQFF. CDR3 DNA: TGCGCCAGCAGCTTCCAGACAGGACCGCTCTACAATGAGCAGTTCTTC.

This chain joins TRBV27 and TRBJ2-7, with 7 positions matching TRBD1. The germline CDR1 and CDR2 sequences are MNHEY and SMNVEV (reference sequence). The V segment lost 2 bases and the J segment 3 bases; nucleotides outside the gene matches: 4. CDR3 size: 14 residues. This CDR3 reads CASSLQGVSYEQYF. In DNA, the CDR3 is TGTGCCAGCAGTTTACAGGGGGTTAGCTACGAGCAGTACTTC.

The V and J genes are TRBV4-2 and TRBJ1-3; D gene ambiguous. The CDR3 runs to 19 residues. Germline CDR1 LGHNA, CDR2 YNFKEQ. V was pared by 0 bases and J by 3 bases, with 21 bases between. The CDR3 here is CASSQDPLLRDSGGNTIYF. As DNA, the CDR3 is TGTGCCAGCAGCCAAGACCCCCTACTTCGGGATTCGGGTGGAAACACCATATATTTT.

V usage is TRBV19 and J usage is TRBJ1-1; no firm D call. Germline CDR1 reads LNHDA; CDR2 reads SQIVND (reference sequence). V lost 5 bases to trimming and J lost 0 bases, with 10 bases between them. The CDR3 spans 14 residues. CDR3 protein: CASSARELNTEAFF. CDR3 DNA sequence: TGTGCCAGTAGTGCCCGTGAGCTGAACACTGAAGCTTTCTTT.

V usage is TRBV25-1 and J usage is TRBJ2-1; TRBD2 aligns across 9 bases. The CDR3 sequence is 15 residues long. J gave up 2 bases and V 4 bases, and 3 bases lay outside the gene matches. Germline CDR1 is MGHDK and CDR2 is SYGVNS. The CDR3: CASSAPSGAYNEQFF. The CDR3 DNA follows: TGTGCCAGCAGTGCCCCTAGCGGGGCCTACAATGAGCAGTTCTTC.

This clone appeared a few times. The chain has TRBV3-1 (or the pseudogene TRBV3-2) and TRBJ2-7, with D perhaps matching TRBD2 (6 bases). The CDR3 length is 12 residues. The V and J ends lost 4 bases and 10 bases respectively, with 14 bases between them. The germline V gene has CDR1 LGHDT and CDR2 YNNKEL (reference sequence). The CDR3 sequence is CASSPNGGDQYF. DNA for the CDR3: TGTGCCAGCAGCCCGAACGGAGGGGACCAGTACTTC.

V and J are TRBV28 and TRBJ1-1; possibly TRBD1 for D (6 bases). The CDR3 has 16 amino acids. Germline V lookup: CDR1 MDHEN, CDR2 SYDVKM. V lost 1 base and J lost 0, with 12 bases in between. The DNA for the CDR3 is TGTGCCAGCAGTTTATCAGGGGCGGTCTTGAACACTGAAGCTTTCTTT. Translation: CASSLSGAVLNTEAFF.

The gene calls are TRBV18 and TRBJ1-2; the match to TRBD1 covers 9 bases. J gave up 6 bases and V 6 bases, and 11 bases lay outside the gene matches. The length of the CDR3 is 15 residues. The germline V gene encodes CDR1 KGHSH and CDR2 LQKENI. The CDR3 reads CASSQAPGTGHGYTF. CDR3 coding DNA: TGTGCCAGCTCCCAGGCTCCGGGGACAGGGCATGGCTACACCTTC.

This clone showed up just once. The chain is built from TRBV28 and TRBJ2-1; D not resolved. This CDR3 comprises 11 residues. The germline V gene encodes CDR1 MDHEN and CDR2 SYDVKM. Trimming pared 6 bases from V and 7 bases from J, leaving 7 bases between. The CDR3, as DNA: TGTGCCAGCAGCTTGGCAAATGAGCAGTTCTTC. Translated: CASSLANEQFF. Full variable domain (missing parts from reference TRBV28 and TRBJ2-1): DVKVTQSSRYLVKRTGEKVFLECVQDMDHENMFWYRQDPGLGLRLIYFSYDVKMKEKGDIPEGYSVSREKKERFSLILESASTNQTSMYLCASSLANEQFFGPGTRLTVL.

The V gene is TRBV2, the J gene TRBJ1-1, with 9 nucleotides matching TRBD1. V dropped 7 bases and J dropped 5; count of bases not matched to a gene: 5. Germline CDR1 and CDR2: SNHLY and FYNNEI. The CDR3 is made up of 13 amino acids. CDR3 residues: CASNGQGLTEAFF. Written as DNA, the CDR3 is TGTGCCAGCAACGGACAGGGGCTGACTGAAGCTTTCTTT.

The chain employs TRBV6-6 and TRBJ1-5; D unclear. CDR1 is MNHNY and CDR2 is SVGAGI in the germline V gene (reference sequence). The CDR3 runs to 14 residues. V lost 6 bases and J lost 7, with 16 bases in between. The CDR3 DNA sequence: TGTGCCAGCAGCCTAGAAAGGGCGGGACAGCCCCAGCATTTT. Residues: CASSLERAGQPQHF.